The next 21 T cell receptor beta chains were all read from a single sample in a study of shared T cell receptors in the human thymus. Sequencing was performed with immunoSEQ multiplex PCR; in TCRdb, only in-frame clones are kept and a portion is missing. The repertoire holds about 380,000 clones, with just under 95% as singletons. The sequencing sample was made of thymocytes. Every receptor here comes from a human donor.

V gene TRBV7-7 combines with J gene TRBJ2-3, with TRBD1 identical over 8 bases. This CDR3 region has 14 residues. The germline V gene encodes CDR1 SSHAT and CDR2 FNYEAQ (reference sequence). Germline trimming cut 5 bases from V and 1 base from J; bases unmatched to any gene: 2. The CDR3 spells CASSRGQGTDTQYF. The CDR3 bases are TGTGCCAGCAGCCGGGGACAGGGCACAGATACGCAGTATTTT. The full variable domain, completed using reference TRBV7-7 and TRBJ2-3, is GAGVSQSPRYKVTKRGQDVTLRCDPISSHATLYWYQQALGQGPEFLTYFNYEAQPDKSGLPSDRFSAERPEGSISTLTIQRTEQRDSAMYRCASSRGQGTDTQYFGPGTRLTVL.

This clone was seen just once. This sequence joins TRBV6-6 and TRBJ1-3; no clear D gene. The CDR3 sequence is 15 residues long. Germline V lookup: CDR1 MNHNY, CDR2 SVGAGI (reference sequence). The V gene lost 7 bases and the J gene lost 4 bases, with 17 bases spanning the gap. The CDR3 DNA reads as TGTGCCAGCACCTTCGTCCCTACGCCAGGAAACACCATATATTTT. As protein: CASTFVPTPGNTIYF.

There are a few counts of this clone. As DNA, the CDR3 is TGTGCCAGCAGTTACTCCTACGAGCAGTACTTC. Translation: CASSYSYEQYF. The chain recombines TRBV28 with TRBJ2-7; no clear D. The CDR3 contains 11 residues. The ends were cut back, 4 bases at V and 0 bases at J, with 1 base in the middle. Germline V gives CDR1 MDHEN, CDR2 SYDVKM.

The genes are TRBV18 and TRBJ2-1; the match to TRBD2 covers 15 bases. The CDR3 covers 15 residues. With V trimmed by 6 bases and J by 8 bases, 5 bases remained unmatched. From germline, CDR1 is KGHSH and CDR2 LQKENI. CDR3: CASSLRTSGRDEQFF. In nucleotides, the CDR3 is TGTGCCAGCTCCCTTCGGACTAGCGGGAGGGATGAGCAGTTCTTC.

The V call is TRBV5-1, the J call TRBJ2-1; unclear D gene. The CDR3 extends over 16 amino acids. Looked up from germline, CDR1 is SGHRS and CDR2 is YFSETQ. Trimming left V 5 bases short and J 6 bases short, with 21 bases between. The CDR3: CASSRILRADTNEQFF. CDR3 sequence (DNA): TGCGCCAGCAGTCGTATCCTCCGGGCCGACACCAATGAGCAGTTCTTC.

V is TRBV28 and J is TRBJ2-7; no clear D gene. This CDR3 comprises 14 residues. The germline V gene encodes CDR1 MDHEN and CDR2 SYDVKM. V was pared by 9 bases and J by 0 bases, with 15 bases between. CDR3 sequence: CASLDPRNSYEQYF. Written as DNA, the CDR3 is TGTGCCAGTCTCGACCCGAGAAACTCCTACGAGCAGTACTTC.

The chain combines TRBV27 with TRBJ1-2, with a tentative D call TRBD1 (5 bases). In germline, CDR1 is MNHEY, CDR2 SMNVEV (reference sequence). Trimming took 4 bases from V and 2 from J, leaving 11 bases between them. This CDR3 spans 14 amino acids. The CDR3 region is CASSSGHLNYGYTF. CDR3 DNA sequence: TGTGCCAGCAGTTCCGGACACCTCAACTATGGCTACACCTTC.

This rearrangement joins TRBV7-8 to TRBJ2-7; tentative D call: TRBD2 (7 bases). The CDR3 has 22 residues. The ends were cut back, 5 bases at V and 2 bases at J, with 37 bases in the middle. CDR1 is SGHVS, CDR2 FQNEAQ, per germline. CDR3 sequence reads: CASSLPLSSLQGLAERPYEQYF. The DNA for the CDR3 is TGTGCCAGCAGCCTTCCTCTTTCGAGCCTGCAGGGGCTAGCGGAGAGGCCCTACGAGCAGTACTTC. Drawing the rest from reference TRBV7-8 and TRBJ2-7, the complete variable domain is GAGVSQSPRYKVAKRGQDVALRCDPISGHVSLFWYQQALGQGPEFLTYFQNEAQLDKSGLPSDRFFAERPEGSVSTLKIQRTQQEDSAVYLCASSLPLSSLQGLAERPYEQYFGPGTRLTVT.

CDR3 region: CASRTPQGGFGTQYF. In nucleotides, the CDR3 is TGTGCCAGCAGGACACCGCAAGGGGGTTTTGGGACCCAGTACTTC. V and J are TRBV2 and TRBJ2-5; perhaps TRBD1 as D (6 bases). V shed 6 bases and J shed 7 bases, with 21 bases lying between them. The germline CDR1 and CDR2 sequences are SNHLY and FYNNEI. The CDR3 runs 15 residues.

The chain's CDR3 is CASSYLGEQYF. The CDR3 region has the DNA TGTGCCAGCAGTTACTTGGGCGAGCAGTACTTC. The chain is built from TRBV6-5 and TRBJ2-7; no definite D call. The CDR3 has 11 residues. Trimming took 1 base from V and 6 from J, leaving 4 bases between them. Germline V gene data show CDR1 as MNHEY and CDR2 as SVGAGI.

V is TRBV28 and J is TRBJ2-7, with TRBD1 identical over 11 bases. CDR1 and CDR2 (germline): MDHEN, SYDVKM. Trimming cost V 5 bases and J 6 bases; bases outside gene matches: 9. CDR3 size: 15 residues. In nucleotides, the CDR3 is TGTGCCAGCAGTCTCCTTCGGGACAGGGGGTCCGAGCAGTACTTC. This encodes CASSLLRDRGSEQYF.

J is TRBJ2-7 and V is TRBV27; the match to TRBD1 covers 9 bases. Germline values: CDR1 MNHEY, CDR2 SMNVEV (reference sequence). The CDR3 runs to 17 residues. V lost 6 bases, J lost 7 bases, and 19 bases stayed unmatched. The CDR3 loop reads CASSRLPQGARPWEQYF. CDR3 nucleotides: TGTGCCAGCAGCAGATTGCCACAGGGGGCCCGCCCCTGGGAGCAGTACTTC.

The rearrangement joins TRBV18 to TRBJ2-3, with D unresolved. CDR1 is KGHSH, CDR2 LQKENI, per germline. CDR3 length equals 14 residues. V gave up 0 bases and J gave up 1 base, with 5 bases separating them. The CDR3 DNA follows: TGTGCCAGCTCACCACCGCCAGGCACAGATACGCAGTATTTT. Residues: CASSPPPGTDTQYF. The whole variable domain, filled in from reference TRBV18 and TRBJ2-3, reads NAGVMQNPRHLVRRRGQEARLRCSPMKGHSHVYWYRQLPEEGLKFMVYLQKENIIDESGMPKERFSAEFPKEGPSILRIQQVVRGDSAAYFCASSPPPGTDTQYFGPGTRLTVL.

The J gene is TRBJ2-3, the V gene TRBV4-1, with 8 bases matching TRBD1. The CDR3 has 16 residues. Germline loops: CDR1 MGHRA, CDR2 YSYEKL. Unmatched junction bases numbered 4, after V lost 1 base and J lost 1 base. The CDR3 DNA is TGCGCCAGCAGCCAAGTGCACAGGGGGGGCACAGATACGCAGTATTTT. Translation gives CASSQVHRGGTDTQYF.

The genes are TRBV5-4 and TRBJ2-1, with D perhaps TRBD1 or TRBD2 (5 bases each). This CDR3 region has 17 residues. Trimming pared 1 base from V and 6 bases from J, leaving 20 bases between. The germline V gene encodes CDR1 SGHNT and CDR2 YYREEE (reference sequence). The chain's CDR3 is CASSLNPGLVVTNEQFF. For the CDR3, the DNA is TGTGCCAGCAGCTTGAATCCGGGGCTAGTGGTGACCAATGAGCAGTTCTTC. Complete variable domain (other parts from reference TRBV5-4 and TRBJ2-1): ETGVTQSPTHLIKTRGQQVTLRCSSQSGHNTVSWYQQALGQGPQFIFQYYREEENGRGNFPPRFSGLQFPNYSSELNVNALELDDSALYLCASSLNPGLVVTNEQFFGPGTRLTVL.

This chain uses TRBV9 with TRBJ1-4, with D possibly TRBD1 on 6 matching bases. This CDR3 contains 12 residues. Looked up from germline, CDR1 is SGDLS and CDR2 is YYNGEE. Trimming shortened V by 7 bases and J by 6 bases, and 10 bases separated the two germline ends. The CDR3 nucleotides are TGTGCCAGCGGGGGGGCCCATGAAAAACTGTTTTTT. Amino acid sequence: CASGGAHEKLFF.

V gene TRBV10-3 combines with J gene TRBJ2-1; D call uncertain. CDR3 length: 14 residues. Germline-derived CDR1 and CDR2 are ENHRY and SYGVKD. Trimming removed 2 bases from V and 3 bases from J, with 8 bases in between. The CDR3 coding sequence is TGTGCCATCAGTGAGCTAGGCGGCTACAATGAGCAGTTCTTC. It yields the protein CAISELGGYNEQFF.

The chain has TRBV15 and TRBJ1-4; the D is unclear. Trimming removed 0 bases from V and 3 bases from J, with 11 bases in between. Looked up from germline, CDR1 is LNHNV and CDR2 is YYDKDF (reference sequence). This CDR3 comprises 16 residues. CDR3 in DNA: TGTGCCACCAGCAGAGATCAGGCCGCATCTAATGAAAAACTGTTTTTT. Amino acids: CATSRDQAASNEKLFF.

The CDR3 loop reads CASSLVTHSSYYYNEQFF. In DNA form, the CDR3 reads TGTGCCAGCAGCTTAGTTACCCACTCGTCCTACTACTACAATGAGCAGTTCTTC. This chain links TRBV7-9 with TRBJ2-1; D gene uncertain. CDR1 and CDR2 from the germline V gene are SEHNR and FQNEAQ (reference sequence). The V end was cut by 1 base, the J end by 3 bases, with 19 bases between. This CDR3 has 18 residues. Drawing the rest from reference TRBV7-9 and TRBJ2-1, the complete variable domain is DTGVSQNPRHKITKRGQNVTFRCDPISEHNRLYWYRQTLGQGPEFLTYFQNEAQLEKSRLLSDRFSAERPKGSFSTLEIQRTEQGDSAMYLCASSLVTHSSYYYNEQFFGPGTRLTVL.

On this clone: One end of the junction does not line up with germline, which may come from a read error. This chain connects TRBV7-7 to TRBJ1-4, with D possibly TRBD1 on 5 matching bases. The CDR3 runs 15 residues. Germline V gene data show CDR1 as SSHAT and CDR2 as FNYEAQ (reference sequence). In DNA, the CDR3 is TGTGCTAGCAGCTTATTACCGGGGCCGGGAGAAAAACTGTTTTTT. Translating it yields CASSLLPGPGEKLFF.

V and J are TRBV28 and TRBJ1-2, with a weak D call TRBD1 (6 bases). Trimming cost V 11 bases and J 4 bases, with 14 bases left between them. CDR3 size: 12 residues. Germline V gives CDR1 MDHEN, CDR2 SYDVKM. Here the CDR3 reads CAFRGRGYGYTF. CDR3 sequence (DNA): TGTGCCTTCCGGGGCAGGGGCTATGGCTACACCTTC.